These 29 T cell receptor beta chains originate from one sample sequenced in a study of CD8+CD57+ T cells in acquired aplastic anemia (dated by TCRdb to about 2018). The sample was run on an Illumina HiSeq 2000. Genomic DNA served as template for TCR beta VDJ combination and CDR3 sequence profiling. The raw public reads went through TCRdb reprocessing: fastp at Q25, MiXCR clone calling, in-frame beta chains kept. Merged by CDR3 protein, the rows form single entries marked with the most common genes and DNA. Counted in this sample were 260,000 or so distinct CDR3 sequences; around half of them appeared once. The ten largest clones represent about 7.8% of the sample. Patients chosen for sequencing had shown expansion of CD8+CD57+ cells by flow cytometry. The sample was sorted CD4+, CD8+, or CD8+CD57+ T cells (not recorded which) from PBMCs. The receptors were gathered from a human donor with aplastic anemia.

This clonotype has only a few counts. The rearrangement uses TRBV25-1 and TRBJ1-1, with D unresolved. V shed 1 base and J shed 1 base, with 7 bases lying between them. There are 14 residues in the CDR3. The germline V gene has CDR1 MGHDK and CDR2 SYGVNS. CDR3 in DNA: TGTGCCAGCAGTGAATTGAACAGGAACACTGAAGCTTTCTTT. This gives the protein CASSELNRNTEAFF.

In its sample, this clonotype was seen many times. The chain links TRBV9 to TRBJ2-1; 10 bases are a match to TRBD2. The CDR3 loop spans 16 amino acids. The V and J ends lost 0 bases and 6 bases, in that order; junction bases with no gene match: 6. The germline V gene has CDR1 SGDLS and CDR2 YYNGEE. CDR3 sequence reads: CASSVEPAGGANEQFF. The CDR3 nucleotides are TGTGCCAGCAGCGTAGAGCCAGCGGGAGGGGCCAATGAGCAGTTCTTC.

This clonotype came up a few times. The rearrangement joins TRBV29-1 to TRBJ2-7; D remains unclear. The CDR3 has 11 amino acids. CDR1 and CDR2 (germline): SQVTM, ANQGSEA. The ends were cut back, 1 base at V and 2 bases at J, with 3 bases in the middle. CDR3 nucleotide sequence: TGCAGCGTTGAAGTCGCCTACGAGCAGTACTTC. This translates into CSVEVAYEQYF.

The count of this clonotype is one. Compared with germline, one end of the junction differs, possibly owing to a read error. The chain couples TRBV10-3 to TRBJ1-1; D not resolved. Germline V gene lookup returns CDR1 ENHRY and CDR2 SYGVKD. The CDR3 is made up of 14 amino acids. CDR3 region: CAISESRPNTEAFF. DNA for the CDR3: TGTGCCATCAGTGAGTCTAGACCGAACACTGAAGCTTTCTTC.

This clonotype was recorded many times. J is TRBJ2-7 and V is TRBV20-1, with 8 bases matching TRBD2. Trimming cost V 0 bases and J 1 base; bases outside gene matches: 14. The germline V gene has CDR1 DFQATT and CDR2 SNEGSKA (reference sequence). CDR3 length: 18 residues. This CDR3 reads CSARDGHYAGGFSYEQYF. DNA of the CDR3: TGCAGTGCTAGAGATGGTCACTACGCGGGGGGCTTTTCCTACGAGCAGTACTTC.

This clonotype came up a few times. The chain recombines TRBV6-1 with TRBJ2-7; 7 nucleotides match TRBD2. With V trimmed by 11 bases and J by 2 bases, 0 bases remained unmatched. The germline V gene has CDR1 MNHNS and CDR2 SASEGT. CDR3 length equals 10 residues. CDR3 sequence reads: CAGGAYEQYF. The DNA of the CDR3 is TGTGCCGGGGGGGCCTACGAGCAGTACTTC.

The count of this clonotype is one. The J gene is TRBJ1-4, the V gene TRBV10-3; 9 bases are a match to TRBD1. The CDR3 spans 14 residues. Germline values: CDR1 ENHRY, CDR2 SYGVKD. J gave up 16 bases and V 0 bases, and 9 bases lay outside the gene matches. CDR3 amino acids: CAISESSIGQGQFF. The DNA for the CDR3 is TGTGCCATCAGTGAGTCAAGTATAGGACAGGGGCAGTTTTTT.

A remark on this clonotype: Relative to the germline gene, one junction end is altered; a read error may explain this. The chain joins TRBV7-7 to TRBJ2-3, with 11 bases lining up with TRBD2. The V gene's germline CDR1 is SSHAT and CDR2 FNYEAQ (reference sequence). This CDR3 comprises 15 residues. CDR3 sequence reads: CASSPGLAAFDTQYF. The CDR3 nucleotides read TGTGCTAGCAGCCCGGGACTAGCGGCCTTCGATACGCAGTATTTT.

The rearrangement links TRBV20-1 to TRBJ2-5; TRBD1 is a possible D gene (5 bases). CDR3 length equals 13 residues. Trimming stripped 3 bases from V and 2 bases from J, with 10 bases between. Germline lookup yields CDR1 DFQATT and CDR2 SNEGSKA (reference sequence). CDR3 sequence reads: CSASLRTQETQYF. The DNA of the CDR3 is TGCAGTGCTAGTCTCCGGACACAAGAGACCCAGTACTTC.

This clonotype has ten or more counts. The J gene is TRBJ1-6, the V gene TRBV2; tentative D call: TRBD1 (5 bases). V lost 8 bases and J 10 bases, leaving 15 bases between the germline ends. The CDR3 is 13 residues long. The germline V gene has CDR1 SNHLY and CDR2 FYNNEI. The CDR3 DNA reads TGTGCCAGCGGGGGAGAGCCCGGATCACCCCTCCACTTT. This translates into CASGGEPGSPLHF.

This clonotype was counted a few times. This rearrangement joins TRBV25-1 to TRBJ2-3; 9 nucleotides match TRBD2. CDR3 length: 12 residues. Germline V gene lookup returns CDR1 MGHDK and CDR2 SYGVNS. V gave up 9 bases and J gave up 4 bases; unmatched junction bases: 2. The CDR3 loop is CASRTSADTQYF. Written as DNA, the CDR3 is TGTGCCAGTCGGACTAGCGCAGATACGCAGTATTTT.

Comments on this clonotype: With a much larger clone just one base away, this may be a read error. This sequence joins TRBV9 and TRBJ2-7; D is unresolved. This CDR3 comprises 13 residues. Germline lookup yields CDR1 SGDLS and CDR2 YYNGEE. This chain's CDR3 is CASSSGNSYKQYF. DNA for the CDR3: TGTGCCAGCAGCTCGGGCAACTCCTACAAGCAGTACTTC. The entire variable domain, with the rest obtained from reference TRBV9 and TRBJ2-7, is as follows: DSGVTQTPKHLITATGQRVTLRCSPRSGDLSVYWYQQSLDQGLQFLIQYYNGEERAKGNILERFSAQQFPDLHSELNLSSLELGDSALYFCASSSGNSYKQYFGPGTRLTVT.

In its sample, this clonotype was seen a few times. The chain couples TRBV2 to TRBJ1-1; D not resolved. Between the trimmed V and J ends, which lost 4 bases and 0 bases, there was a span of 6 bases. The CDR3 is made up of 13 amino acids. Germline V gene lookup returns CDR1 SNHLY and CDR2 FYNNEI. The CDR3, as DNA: TGTGCCAGCAGTGGGTCCATGAACACTGAAGCTTTCTTT. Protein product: CASSGSMNTEAFF. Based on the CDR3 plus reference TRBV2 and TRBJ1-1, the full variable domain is EPEVTQTPSHQVTQMGQEVILRCVPISNHLYFYWYRQILGQKVEFLVSFYNNEISEKSEIFDDQFSVERPDGSNFTLKIRSTKLEDSAMYFCASSGSMNTEAFFGQGTRLTVV.

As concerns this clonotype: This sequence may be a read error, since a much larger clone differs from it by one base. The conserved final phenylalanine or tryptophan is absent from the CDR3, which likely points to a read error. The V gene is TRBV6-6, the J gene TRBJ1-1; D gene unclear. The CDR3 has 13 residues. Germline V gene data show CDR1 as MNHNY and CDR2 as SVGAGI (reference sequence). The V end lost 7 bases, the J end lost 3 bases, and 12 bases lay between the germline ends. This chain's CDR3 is CASNHPSDTEAFS. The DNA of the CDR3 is TGTGCCAGCAACCACCCTTCGGACACTGAAGCTTTCTCT.

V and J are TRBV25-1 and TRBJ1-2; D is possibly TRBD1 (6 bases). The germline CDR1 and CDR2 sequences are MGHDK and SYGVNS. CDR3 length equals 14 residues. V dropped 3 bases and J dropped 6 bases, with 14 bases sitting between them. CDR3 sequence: CASSEWQGLHGYTF. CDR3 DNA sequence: TGTGCCAGCAGTGAGTGGCAGGGGTTGCATGGCTACACCTTC.

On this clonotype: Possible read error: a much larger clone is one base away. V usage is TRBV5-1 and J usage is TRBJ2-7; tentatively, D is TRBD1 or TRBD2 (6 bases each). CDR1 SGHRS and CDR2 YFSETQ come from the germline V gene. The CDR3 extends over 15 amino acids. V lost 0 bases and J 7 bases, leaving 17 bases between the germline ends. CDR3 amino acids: CASSLEGGPYNEQYF. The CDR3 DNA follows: TGCGCCAGCAGCTTGGAGGGGGGACCCTACAATGAGCAGTACTTC.

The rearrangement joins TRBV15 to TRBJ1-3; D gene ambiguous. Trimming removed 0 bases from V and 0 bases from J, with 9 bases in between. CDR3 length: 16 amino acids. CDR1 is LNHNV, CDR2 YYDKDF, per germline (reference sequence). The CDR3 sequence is CATSRDRASSGNTIYF. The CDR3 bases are TGTGCCACCAGCAGAGATAGGGCATCCTCTGGAAACACCATATATTTT.

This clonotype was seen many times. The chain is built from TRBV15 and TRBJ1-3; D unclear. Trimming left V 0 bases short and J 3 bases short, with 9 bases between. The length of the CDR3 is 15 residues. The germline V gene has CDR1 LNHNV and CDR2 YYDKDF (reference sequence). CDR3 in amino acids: CATSRDRSFGNTIYF. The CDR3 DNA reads TGTGCCACCAGCAGAGATCGGTCGTTTGGAAACACCATATATTTT.

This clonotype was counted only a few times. Here the CDR3 reads CASSLSGWNNEQFF. Written as DNA, the CDR3 is TGTGCCAGCAGTTTATCGGGGTGGAACAATGAGCAGTTCTTC. The chain recombines TRBV27 with TRBJ2-1; D is ambiguous. Germline lookup yields CDR1 MNHEY and CDR2 SMNVEV (reference sequence). CDR3 length: 14 residues. Trimming took 0 bases from V and 5 from J, leaving 8 bases between them.

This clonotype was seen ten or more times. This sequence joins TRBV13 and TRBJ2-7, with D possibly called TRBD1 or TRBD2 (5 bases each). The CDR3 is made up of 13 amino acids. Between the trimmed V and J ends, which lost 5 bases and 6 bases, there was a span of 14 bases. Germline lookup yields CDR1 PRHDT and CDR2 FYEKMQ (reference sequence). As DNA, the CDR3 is TGTGCCAGCAGCACCGGGACGGTGGGCGAGCAGTACTTC. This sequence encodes CASSTGTVGEQYF.

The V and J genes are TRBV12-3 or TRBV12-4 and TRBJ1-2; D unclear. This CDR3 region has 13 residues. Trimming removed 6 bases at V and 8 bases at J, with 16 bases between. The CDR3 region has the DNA TGTGCCAGCAGCCAAGACGTCTCTTACGGCTACACCTTC. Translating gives CASSQDVSYGYTF.

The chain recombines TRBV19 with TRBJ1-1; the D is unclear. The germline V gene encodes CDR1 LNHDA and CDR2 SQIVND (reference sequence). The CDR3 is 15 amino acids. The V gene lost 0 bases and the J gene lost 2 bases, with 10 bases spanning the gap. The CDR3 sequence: CASSIDHTVNTEAFF. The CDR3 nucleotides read TGTGCCAGTAGTATAGATCATACGGTTAACACTGAAGCTTTCTTT.

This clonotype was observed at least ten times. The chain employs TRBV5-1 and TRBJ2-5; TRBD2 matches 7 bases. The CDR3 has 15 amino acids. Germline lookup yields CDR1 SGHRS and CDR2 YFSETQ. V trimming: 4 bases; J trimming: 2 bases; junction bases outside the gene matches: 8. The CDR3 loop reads CASSQRGGLQETQYF. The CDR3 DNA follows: TGCGCCAGCAGCCAGCGGGGAGGACTACAAGAGACCCAGTACTTC.

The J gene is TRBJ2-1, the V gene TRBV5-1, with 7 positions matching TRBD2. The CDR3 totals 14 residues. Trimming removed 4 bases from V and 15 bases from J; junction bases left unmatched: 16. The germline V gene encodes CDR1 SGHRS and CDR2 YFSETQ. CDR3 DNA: TGCGCCAGCAGCCTCGGACTAGAAGTAGGTTGGTTGTTCTTC. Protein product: CASSLGLEVGWLFF.

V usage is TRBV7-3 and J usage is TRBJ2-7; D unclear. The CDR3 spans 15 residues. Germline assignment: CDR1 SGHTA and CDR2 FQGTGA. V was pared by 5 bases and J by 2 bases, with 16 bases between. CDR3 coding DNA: TGTGCCAGCAGCCCTCCGCTCCTAGTCCCCTACGAGCAGTACTTC. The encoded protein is CASSPPLLVPYEQYF.

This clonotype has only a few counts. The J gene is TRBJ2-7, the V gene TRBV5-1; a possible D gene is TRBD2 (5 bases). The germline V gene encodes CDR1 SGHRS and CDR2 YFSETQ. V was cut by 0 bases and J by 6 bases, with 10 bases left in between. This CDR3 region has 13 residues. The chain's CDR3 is CASSLAGVREQYF. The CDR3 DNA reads TGCGCCAGCAGCTTGGCCGGGGTACGCGAGCAGTACTTC.

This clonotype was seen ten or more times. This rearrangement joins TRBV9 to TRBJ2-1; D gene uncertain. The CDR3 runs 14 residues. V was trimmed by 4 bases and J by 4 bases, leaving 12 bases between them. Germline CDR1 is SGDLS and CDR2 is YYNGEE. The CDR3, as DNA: TGTGCCAGCAGCCCCCGACCTTCTTACAATGAGCAGTTCTTC. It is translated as CASSPRPSYNEQFF.

The CDR3 DNA is TGTGCCAGCAGCACCCGGGACAGGGGGTCTTTTGAGCAGTACTTC. This sequence encodes CASSTRDRGSFEQYF. The rearrangement links TRBV7-9 to TRBJ2-7; 11 bases fit TRBD1. Germline assignment: CDR1 SEHNR and CDR2 FQNEAQ (reference sequence). The J segment lost 7 bases and the V segment lost 5 bases, leaving 10 bases of the junction unmatched. The CDR3 spans 15 residues.

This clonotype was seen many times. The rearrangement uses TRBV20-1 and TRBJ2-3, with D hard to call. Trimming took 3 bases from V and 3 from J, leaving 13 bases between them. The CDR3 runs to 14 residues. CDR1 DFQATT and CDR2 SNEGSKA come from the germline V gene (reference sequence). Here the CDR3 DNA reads TGCAGTGCTAGTGAGGATGGTCATACAGATACGCAGTATTTT. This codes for CSASEDGHTDTQYF.